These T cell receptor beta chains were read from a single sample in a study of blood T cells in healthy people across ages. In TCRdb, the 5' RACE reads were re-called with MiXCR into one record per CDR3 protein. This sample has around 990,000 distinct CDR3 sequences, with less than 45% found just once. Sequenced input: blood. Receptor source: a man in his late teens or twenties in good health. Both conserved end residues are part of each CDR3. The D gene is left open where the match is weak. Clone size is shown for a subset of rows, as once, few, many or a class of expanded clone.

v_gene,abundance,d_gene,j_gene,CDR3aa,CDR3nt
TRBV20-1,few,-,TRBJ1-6,CSARVGGMLYNSPLHF,TGCAGTGCTAGAGTAGGGGGAATGCTATATAATTCACCCCTCCACTTT
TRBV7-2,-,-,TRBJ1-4,CASSLEAGKLLFF,TGTGCCAGCAGCCTAGAGGCGGGAAAATTACTGTTTTTT
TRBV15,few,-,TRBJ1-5,CATSREQYSNQPQHF,TGTGCCACCAGCAGAGAACAGTATAGCAATCAGCCCCAGCATTTT
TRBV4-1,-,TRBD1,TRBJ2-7,CASSQAPKGALYNEQYF,TGCGCCAGCAGTCAAGCTCCTAAGGGGGCCCTCTACAATGAGCAGTACTTC
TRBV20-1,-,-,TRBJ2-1,CSKGRGYNEQFF,TGCAGTAAGGGCAGGGGATACAATGAGCAGTTCTTC
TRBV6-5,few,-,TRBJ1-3,CATKTPANTIYF,TGTGCCACCAAAACGCCAGCAAACACCATATATTTT
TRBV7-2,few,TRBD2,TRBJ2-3,CASSLAAGGLKGTDTQYF,TGTGCCAGCAGCTTAGCAGCGGGGGGGCTCAAGGGTACAGATACGCAGTATTTT
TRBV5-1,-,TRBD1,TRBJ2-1,CASSLTGTGHNEQFF,TGCGCCAGCAGCTTGACCGGGACAGGGCACAATGAGCAGTTCTTC
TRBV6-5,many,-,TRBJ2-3,CASRDQNTDTQYF,TGTGCCAGCCGGGACCAAAACACAGATACGCAGTATTTT
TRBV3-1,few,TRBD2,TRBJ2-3,CASSHPSGGADTQYF,TGTGCCAGCAGCCACCCTAGCGGGGGGGCGGATACGCAGTATTTT
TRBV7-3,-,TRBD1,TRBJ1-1,CASSPRGASTEAFF,TGTGCCAGCAGCCCCAGGGGGGCCAGCACTGAAGCTTTCTTT
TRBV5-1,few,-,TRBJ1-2,CASSFAAGAKGYTF,TGCGCCAGCAGCTTCGCCGCAGGGGCTAAAGGCTACACCTTC
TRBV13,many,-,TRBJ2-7,CASSFGDSYEQYF,TGTGCCAGCAGTTTCGGGGACTCCTACGAGCAGTACTTC
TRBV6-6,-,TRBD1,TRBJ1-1,CASSITPGQGAPEAFF,TGTGCCAGCAGTATAACCCCGGGACAGGGGGCGCCTGAAGCTTTCTTT
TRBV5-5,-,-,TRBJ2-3,CASSVRRFTDTQYF,TGTGCCAGCAGCGTCCGCCGTTTCACAGATACGCAGTATTTT
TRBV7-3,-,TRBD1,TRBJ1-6,CASSLTGGLSYNSPLHF,TGTGCCAGCAGCTTAACAGGGGGCTTATCCTATAATTCACCCCTCCACTTT
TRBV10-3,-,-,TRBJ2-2,CAISGPSPNTGELFF,TGTGCCATCAGTGGGCCCTCCCCCAACACCGGGGAGCTGTTTTTT
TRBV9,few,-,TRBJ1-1,CASSVGDSMNTEAFF,TGTGCCAGCAGCGTAGGTGACAGTATGAACACTGAAGCTTTCTTT
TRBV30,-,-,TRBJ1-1,CAWSPKQAFEAFF,TGTGCCTGGAGCCCGAAACAGGCGTTTGAAGCTTTCTTT
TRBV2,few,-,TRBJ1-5,CASTRLRDQPQHF,TGTGCCAGCACCCGTCTAAGAGATCAGCCCCAGCATTTT
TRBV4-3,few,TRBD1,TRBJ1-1,CASSKRQGMDTEAFF,TGCGCCAGCAGCAAAAGACAGGGTATGGACACTGAAGCTTTCTTT
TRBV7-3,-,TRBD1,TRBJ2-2,CASTEQGARTGELFF,TGTGCCAGCACCGAACAGGGGGCCCGCACCGGGGAGCTGTTTTTT
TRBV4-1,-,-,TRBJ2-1,CASSLWGDGEQFF,TGCGCCAGCAGCCTTTGGGGTGACGGGGAGCAGTTCTTC
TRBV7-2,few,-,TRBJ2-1,CASSLAGRGTAYEQFF,TGTGCCAGCAGCTTAGCGGGCAGGGGTACGGCATATGAGCAGTTCTTC
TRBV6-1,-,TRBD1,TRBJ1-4,CASSDRDWPNEKLFF,TGTGCCAGCAGCGACAGGGACTGGCCTAATGAAAAACTGTTTTTT
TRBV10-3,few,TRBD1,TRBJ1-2,CAISEGGQINYGYTF,TGTGCCATCAGTGAAGGGGGACAGATAAACTATGGCTACACCTTC
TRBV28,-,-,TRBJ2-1,CASGSRLGNEQFF,TGTGCCAGCGGTTCCAGACTGGGGAATGAGCAGTTCTTC
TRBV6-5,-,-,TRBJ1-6,CASTLAEGTPLHF,TGTGCCAGCACTCTAGCAGAGGGAACACCCCTCCACTTT
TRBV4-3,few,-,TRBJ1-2,CASSRNDRLGYTF,TGCGCCAGCAGCCGCAACGACCGTCTTGGCTACACCTTC
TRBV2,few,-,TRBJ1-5,CASSENRDQPQHF,TGTGCCAGCAGTGAAAACAGAGATCAGCCCCAGCATTTT
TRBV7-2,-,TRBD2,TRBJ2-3,CASSMGLGSTDTQYF,TGTGCCAGCAGCATGGGACTAGGGAGCACAGATACGCAGTATTTT
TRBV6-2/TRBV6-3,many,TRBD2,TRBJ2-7,CASSYSETSEGFEQYF,TGTGCCAGCAGTTACTCGGAGACTAGCGAGGGCTTCGAGCAGTACTTC
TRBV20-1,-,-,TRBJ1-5,CSVGNRWSNQPQHF,TGCAGTGTTGGGAACAGATGGAGCAATCAGCCCCAGCATTTT
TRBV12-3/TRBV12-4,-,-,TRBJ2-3,CASSSASVMADTQYF,TGTGCCAGCAGTTCGGCTAGCGTGATGGCAGATACGCAGTATTTT
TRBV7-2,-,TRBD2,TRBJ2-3,CASSKKRGSIDTQYF,TGTGCCAGCAGCAAGAAGCGGGGGAGTATAGATACGCAGTATTTT
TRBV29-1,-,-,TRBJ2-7,CSVPGPYSYNEQYF,TGCAGCGTCCCCGGGCCCTATTCCTACAATGAGCAGTACTTC
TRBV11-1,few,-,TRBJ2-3,CASSSRTYTQYF,TGTGCCAGCAGCTCACGGACATATACGCAGTATTTT
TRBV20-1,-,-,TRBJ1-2,CSATAASSHYGYTF,TGCAGTGCTACGGCCGCCAGCTCTCACTATGGCTACACCTTC
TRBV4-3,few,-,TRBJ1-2,CASSQDQGFYGYTF,TGCGCCAGCAGCCAAGATCAAGGATTCTATGGCTACACCTTC
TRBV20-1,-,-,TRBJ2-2,CSASSGTPNTGELFF,TGCAGTGCGTCATCCGGGACTCCGAACACCGGGGAGCTGTTTTTT
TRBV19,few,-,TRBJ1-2,CMCRGVGGYTF,TGCATGTGTAGGGGAGTTGGTGGCTACACCTTC
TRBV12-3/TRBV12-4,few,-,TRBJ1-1,CASKLGGEVTEAFF,TGTGCCAGCAAACTGGGGGGGGAAGTCACTGAAGCTTTCTTT
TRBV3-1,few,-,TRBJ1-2,CASSLLGQYGYTF,TGTGCCAGCAGCCTACTAGGGCAATATGGCTACACCTTC
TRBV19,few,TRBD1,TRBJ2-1,CASRQGVNEQFF,TGTGCCAGCCGACAGGGCGTAAATGAGCAGTTCTTC
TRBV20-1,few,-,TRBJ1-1,CSARSGSMNTEAFF,TGCAGTGCTAGATCTGGCAGCATGAACACTGAAGCTTTCTTT
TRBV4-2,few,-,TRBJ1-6,CASSQDVGSGGNSPLHF,TGTGCCAGCAGCCAAGACGTCGGGTCCGGAGGCAATTCACCCCTCCACTTT
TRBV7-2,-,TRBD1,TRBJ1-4,CASSLVLDRGFPTNEKLFF,TGTGCCAGCAGCTTAGTGCTGGACAGGGGCTTTCCAACTAATGAAAAACTGTTTTTT
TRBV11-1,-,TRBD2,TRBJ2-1,CASSSYVSGGAGNGQFF,TGTGCCAGCAGCTCGTACGTTAGCGGGGGGGCCGGCAATGGGCAGTTCTTC
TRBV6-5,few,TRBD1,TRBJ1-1,CASSYGMGQGGTEAFF,TGTGCCAGCAGTTACGGGATGGGACAGGGGGGCACTGAAGCTTTCTTT
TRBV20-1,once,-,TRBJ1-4,CSARDKGYGAFATNEKLFF,TGCAGTGCTAGAGATAAGGGGTACGGGGCCTTTGCAACTAATGAAAAACTGTTTTTT
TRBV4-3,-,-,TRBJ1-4,CASSEREVSEKLFF,TGCGCCAGCAGCGAACGGGAAGTCTCTGAAAAACTGTTTTTT
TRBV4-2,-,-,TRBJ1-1,CASSQESSAMNTEAFF,TGTGCCAGCAGCCAAGAGTCGTCGGCCATGAACACTGAAGCTTTCTTT
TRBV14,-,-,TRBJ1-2,CASSQVQGPYGYTF,TGTGCCAGCAGCCAAGTCCAGGGCCCCTATGGCTACACCTTC
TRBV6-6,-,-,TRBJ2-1,CASSYGLYNEQFF,TGTGCCAGCAGTTACGGACTGTACAATGAGCAGTTCTTC
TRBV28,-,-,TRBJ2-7,CASSVRGQIYEQYF,TGTGCCAGCAGTGTGAGGGGCCAAATCTACGAGCAGTACTTC
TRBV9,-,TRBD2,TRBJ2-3,CASSASSGGARDTQYF,TGTGCCAGCAGCGCATCTAGCGGGGGGGCGAGAGATACGCAGTATTTT
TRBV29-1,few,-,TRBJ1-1,CSVHGFEAFF,TGCAGCGTCCACGGGTTTGAAGCTTTCTTT